These 17 T cell receptor beta chains originate from one sample sequenced in a study of CD4+ T cells in melanoma. The method was immunoSEQ multiplex PCR; TCRdb's version includes in-frame clones alone and lacks a portion of them. The sample lists fewer than 150,000 clones, about 93% occurring once. The receptors originated from a human donor with melanoma.

The chain recombines TRBV7-2 with TRBJ1-6; weak D call: TRBD1 (5 bases). V lost 4 bases and J 7 bases, leaving 14 bases between the germline ends. This CDR3 comprises 15 residues. Germline CDR1 and CDR2: SGHTA and FQGNSA. The CDR3 region is CASSSHRIPNSPLHF. CDR3 nucleotides: TGTGCCAGCAGCTCTCACAGGATCCCCAATTCACCCCTCCACTTT.

This clone was observed once. This chain links TRBV27 with TRBJ2-7; TRBD1 is a possible D gene (5 bases). V was pared by 4 bases and J by 7 bases, with 11 bases between. This CDR3 spans 12 amino acids. CDR1 and CDR2 from the germline V gene are MNHEY and SMNVEV (reference sequence). The CDR3 loop reads CASSSGLREQYF. In DNA form, the CDR3 reads TGTGCCAGCAGTTCAGGGCTTCGGGAGCAGTACTTC.

This CDR3 reads CASSDLAISNTEAFF. The CDR3 DNA follows: TGTGCCAGCAGTGATTTGGCCATTTCGAACACTGAAGCTTTCTTT. The J gene is TRBJ1-1, the V gene TRBV2; D not resolved. This CDR3 contains 15 residues. From germline, CDR1 is SNHLY and CDR2 FYNNEI. The V and J ends lost 3 bases and 1 base respectively, with 12 bases between them.

For the CDR3, the DNA is TGCGCCAGCAGCCAAGGTGCTGGGCGAAGCTCCTACGAGCAGTACTTC. It yields the protein CASSQGAGRSSYEQYF. The V gene is TRBV4-1, the J gene TRBJ2-7; D unclear. The germline V gene has CDR1 MGHRA and CDR2 YSYEKL. The V end was cut by 1 base, the J end by 0 bases, with 13 bases between. This CDR3 region has 16 residues.

J is TRBJ2-3 and V is TRBV5-1; D gene uncertain. Germline V lookup: CDR1 SGHRS, CDR2 YFSETQ. With 1 base removed from V and 3 bases from J, the gap between germline ends came to 6 bases. The CDR3 length is 13 residues. This CDR3 is CASSLTVTDTQYF. CDR3 bases: TGCGCCAGCAGCTTGACAGTAACAGATACGCAGTATTTT. Full variable domain (outside the CDR3, taken from reference TRBV5-1 and TRBJ2-3): KAGVTQTPRYLIKTRGQQVTLSCSPISGHRSVSWYQQTPGQGLQFLFEYFSETQRNKGNFPGRFSGRQFSNSRSEMNVSTLELGDSALYLCASSLTVTDTQYFGPGTRLTVL.

The V and J genes are TRBV27 and TRBJ1-5; D is uncertain. V lost 2 bases to trimming and J lost 2 bases, with 13 bases between them. Germline values: CDR1 MNHEY, CDR2 SMNVEV (reference sequence). There are 16 residues in the CDR3. This chain's CDR3 is CASSLVGPFGNQPQHF. Here the CDR3 DNA reads TGTGCCAGCAGTTTAGTCGGGCCATTTGGCAATCAGCCCCAGCATTTT.

The V gene is TRBV5-1, the J gene TRBJ1-1; TRBD1 matches at 10 bases. Trimming at V came to 4 bases and at J to 5 bases, leaving 11 bases not matched to a gene. Germline V lookup: CDR1 SGHRS, CDR2 YFSETQ. CDR3 length: 16 residues. CDR3 DNA: TGCGCCAGCAGCATTTCGACAGGGGGCATGTGGACTGAAGCTTTCTTT. It specifies CASSISTGGMWTEAFF.

Comment on this clone: The sample carries other DNA sequences with the same CDR3. The chain has TRBV30 and TRBJ1-2; D gene unclear. The CDR3 is 11 residues long. Trimming left V 0 bases short and J 5 bases short, with 4 bases between. CDR1 and CDR2 (germline): GTSNPN, SVGIG (reference sequence). CDR3 nucleotide sequence: TGTGCCTGGAGTGTGGGGTATGGCTACACCTTC. Its protein is CAWSVGYGYTF.

This chain links TRBV5-5 with TRBJ2-7, with a tentative D call TRBD1 (6 bases). CDR1 SGHKS and CDR2 YYEKEE come from the germline V gene (reference sequence). CDR3 length equals 15 residues. Trimming cost V 0 bases and J 0 bases, with 10 bases left between them. The CDR3 sequence is CASSLAGQNSYEQYF. CDR3 nucleotides: TGTGCCAGCAGCTTGGCTGGACAGAACTCCTACGAGCAGTACTTC.

CDR3 sequence reads: CASSAFQGLGLDSPLHF. DNA for the CDR3: TGTGCCAGCAGCGCATTCCAGGGTCTAGGTCTAGATTCACCCCTCCACTTT. The J gene is TRBJ1-6, the V gene TRBV5-4, with D perhaps TRBD1 (5 bases). Germline CDR1 is SGHNT and CDR2 is YYREEE (reference sequence). The V gene lost 4 bases and the J gene lost 8 bases, with 22 bases spanning the gap. This CDR3 comprises 17 residues. The whole variable domain, filled in from reference TRBV5-4 and TRBJ1-6, reads ETGVTQSPTHLIKTRGQQVTLRCSSQSGHNTVSWYQQALGQGPQFIFQYYREEENGRGNFPPRFSGLQFPNYSSELNVNALELDDSALYLCASSAFQGLGLDSPLHFGNGTRLTVT.

The CDR3 sequence is CASTRDINQPQHF. The CDR3 DNA is TGTGCCAGCACCCGGGACATCAATCAGCCCCAGCATTTT. The J gene is TRBJ1-5, the V gene TRBV5-8, with a possible D match to TRBD1 (6 bases). Trimming took 6 bases from V and 3 from J, leaving 10 bases between them. Germline loops: CDR1 SGHTS, CDR2 YDEGEE. The CDR3 totals 13 residues.

The genes are TRBV12-5 and TRBJ2-3; D uncertain. The CDR3 loop spans 15 amino acids. The V and J ends lost 6 bases and 4 bases respectively, with 17 bases between them. Germline loops: CDR1 LGHNT, CDR2 FRNRAP. CDR3 sequence (DNA): TGTGCTAGTGGAAACGGTCCCCTGGACCCAGATACGCAGTATTTT. Protein sequence: CASGNGPLDPDTQYF. The full variable domain, rest sourced from reference TRBV12-5 and TRBJ2-3, is DARVTQTPRHKVTEMGQEVTMRCQPILGHNTVFWYRQTMMQGLELLAYFRNRAPLDDSGMPKDRFSAEMPDATLATLKIQPSEPRDSAVYFCASGNGPLDPDTQYFGPGTRLTVL.

The rearrangement links TRBV5-3 to TRBJ1-6, with 8 bases that match TRBD1. TRBV5-3 qualifies as an ORF whose function is uncertain. V was pared by 1 base and J by 5 bases, with 8 bases of the junction left unmatched. This CDR3 has 17 residues. The CDR3 sequence is CARSLLIRGQDNSPLHF. The CDR3 DNA sequence: TGTGCCAGAAGCTTGTTAATTCGGGGACAGGATAATTCACCCCTCCACTTT.

The rearrangement joins TRBV5-8 to TRBJ2-2; D is perhaps TRBD2 (5 bases). The germline V gene has CDR1 SGHTS and CDR2 YDEGEE. The CDR3 length is 15 residues. V was clipped by 2 bases and J by 3 bases, with 11 bases between them. The CDR3 loop is CASSFFSGDTGELFF. The CDR3 DNA sequence: TGTGCCAGCAGCTTCTTCTCCGGGGACACCGGGGAGCTGTTTTTT.

The chain carries TRBV29-1 and TRBJ1-1, with a weak D call TRBD1 (5 bases). Trimming removed 7 bases at V and 1 base at J, with 16 bases between. There are 14 residues in the CDR3. The germline CDR1 and CDR2 sequences are SQVTM and ANQGSEA. The CDR3 coding sequence is TGCAGCGCCGGGGGAGTGCTCGGGAACACTGAAGCTTTCTTT. Translation: CSAGGVLGNTEAFF.

V and J are TRBV30 and TRBJ1-2, with D hard to call. The V gene lost 3 bases and the J gene lost 4 bases, with 9 bases spanning the gap. Per the germline V gene, CDR1 is GTSNPN and CDR2 is SVGIG (reference sequence). This CDR3 spans 12 amino acids. The CDR3 nucleotides read TGTGCCTGGAGCGTGGGAGTCTATGGCTACACCTTC. Its translation: CAWSVGVYGYTF.

Here the CDR3 DNA reads TGTGCCAGCAGTTCCGGGACAGCCAACTCACCCCTCCACTTT. Translation gives CASSSGTANSPLHF. The chain recombines TRBV2 with TRBJ1-6, with 7 bases identical to TRBD1. Trimming removed 5 bases from V and 10 bases from J; junction bases left unmatched: 8. CDR1 and CDR2 from the germline V gene are SNHLY and FYNNEI. The CDR3 contains 14 residues.